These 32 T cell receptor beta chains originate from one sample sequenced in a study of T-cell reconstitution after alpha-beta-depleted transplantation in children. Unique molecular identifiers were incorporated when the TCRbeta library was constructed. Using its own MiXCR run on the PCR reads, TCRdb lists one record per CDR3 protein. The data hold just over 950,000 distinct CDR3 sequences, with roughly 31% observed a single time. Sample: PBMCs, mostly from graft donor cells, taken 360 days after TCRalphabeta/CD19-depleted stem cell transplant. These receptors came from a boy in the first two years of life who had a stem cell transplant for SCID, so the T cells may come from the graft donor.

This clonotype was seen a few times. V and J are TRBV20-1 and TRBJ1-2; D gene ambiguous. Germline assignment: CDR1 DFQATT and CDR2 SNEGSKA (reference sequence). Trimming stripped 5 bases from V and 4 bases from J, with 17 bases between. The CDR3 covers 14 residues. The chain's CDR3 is CSARPAGNSYGYTF. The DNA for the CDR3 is TGCAGTGCTCGCCCGGCGGGGAACTCCTATGGCTACACCTTC.

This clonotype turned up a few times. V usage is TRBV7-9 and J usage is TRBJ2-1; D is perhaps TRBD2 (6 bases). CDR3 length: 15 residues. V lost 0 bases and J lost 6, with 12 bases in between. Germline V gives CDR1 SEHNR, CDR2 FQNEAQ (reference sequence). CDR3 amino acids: CASSLAGGPVNEQFF. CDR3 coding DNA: TGTGCCAGCAGCTTAGCCGGGGGTCCGGTCAATGAGCAGTTCTTC.

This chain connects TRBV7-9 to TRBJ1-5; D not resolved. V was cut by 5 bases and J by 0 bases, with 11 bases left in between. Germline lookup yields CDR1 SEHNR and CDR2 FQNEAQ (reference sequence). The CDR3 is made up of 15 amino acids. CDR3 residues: CASSPRRDSNQPQHF. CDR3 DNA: TGTGCCAGCAGCCCCCGCCGGGATAGCAATCAGCCCCAGCATTTT. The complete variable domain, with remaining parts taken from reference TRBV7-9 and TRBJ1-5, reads DTGVSQNPRHKITKRGQNVTFRCDPISEHNRLYWYRQTLGQGPEFLTYFQNEAQLEKSRLLSDRFSAERPKGSFSTLEIQRTEQGDSAMYLCASSPRRDSNQPQHFGDGTRLSIL.

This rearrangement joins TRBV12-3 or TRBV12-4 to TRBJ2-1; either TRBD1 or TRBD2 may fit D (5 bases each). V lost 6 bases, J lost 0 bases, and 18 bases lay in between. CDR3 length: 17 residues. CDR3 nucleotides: TGTGCCAGCAGGTCGCGGGTTGGACACAACTCCTACAATGAGCAGTTCTTC. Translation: CASRSRVGHNSYNEQFF.

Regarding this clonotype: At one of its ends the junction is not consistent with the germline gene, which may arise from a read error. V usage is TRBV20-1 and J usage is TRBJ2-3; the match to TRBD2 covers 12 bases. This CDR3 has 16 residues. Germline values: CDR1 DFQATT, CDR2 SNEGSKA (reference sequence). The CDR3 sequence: CCASLAGGRGTDTQYF. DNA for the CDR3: TGCTGTGCTAGCCTAGCGGGGGGGCGGGGCACAGATACGCAGTATTTT.

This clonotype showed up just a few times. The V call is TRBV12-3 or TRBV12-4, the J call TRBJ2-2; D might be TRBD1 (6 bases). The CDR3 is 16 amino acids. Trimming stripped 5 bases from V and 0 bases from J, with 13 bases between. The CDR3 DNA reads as TGTGCCAGCAGTCTCCGGGGACAATCGAACACCGGGGAGCTGTTTTTT. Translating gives CASSLRGQSNTGELFF.

The chain's CDR3 is CASSLVSAVTGFSYEQYF. For the CDR3, the DNA is TGTGCCAGCAGCTTAGTCTCAGCTGTCACAGGGTTCTCCTACGAGCAGTACTTC. The rearrangement joins TRBV7-3 to TRBJ2-7; the D gene is possibly TRBD1 (6 bases). The V end was cut by 2 bases, the J end by 0 bases, with 20 bases between. Germline CDR1 reads SGHTA; CDR2 reads FQGTGA. This CDR3 spans 18 amino acids.

CDR3 amino acids: CASSLGGSQGGNTEAFF. In nucleotides, the CDR3 is TGTGCCAGCAGCTTAGGTGGATCTCAGGGCGGGAACACTGAAGCTTTCTTT. The chain carries TRBV11-1 and TRBJ1-1; TRBD1 is a possible D gene (5 bases). The CDR3 is 17 amino acids. The V end was cut by 1 base, the J end by 1 base, with 16 bases between. Germline CDR1 is SGHAT and CDR2 is FQDESV (reference sequence). The full variable domain, in which reference TRBV11-1 and TRBJ1-1 provide the parts outside the CDR3, is EAEVAQSPRYKITEKSQAVAFWCDPISGHATLYWYRQILGQGPELLVQFQDESVVDDSQLPKDRFSAERLKGVDSTLKIQPAELGDSAMYLCASSLGGSQGGNTEAFFGQGTRLTVV.

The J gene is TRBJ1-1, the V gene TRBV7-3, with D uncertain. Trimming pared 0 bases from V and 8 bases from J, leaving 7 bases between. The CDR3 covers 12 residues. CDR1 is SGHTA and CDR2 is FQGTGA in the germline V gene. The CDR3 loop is CASSLTGREAFF. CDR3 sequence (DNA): TGTGCCAGCAGCTTAACGGGCAGGGAAGCTTTCTTT.

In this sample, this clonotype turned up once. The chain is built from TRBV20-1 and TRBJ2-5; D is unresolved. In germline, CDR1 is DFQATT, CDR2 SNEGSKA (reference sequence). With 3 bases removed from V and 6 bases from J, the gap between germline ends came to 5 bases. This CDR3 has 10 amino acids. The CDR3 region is CSASSQTQYF. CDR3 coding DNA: TGCAGTGCTAGTTCGCAGACCCAGTACTTC.

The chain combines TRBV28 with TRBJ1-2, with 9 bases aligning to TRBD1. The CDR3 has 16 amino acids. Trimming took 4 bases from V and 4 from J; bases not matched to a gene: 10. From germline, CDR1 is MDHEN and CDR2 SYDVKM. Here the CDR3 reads CASSWTGAGVGYGYTF. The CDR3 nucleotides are TGTGCCAGCAGTTGGACAGGGGCTGGGGTGGGCTATGGCTACACCTTC.

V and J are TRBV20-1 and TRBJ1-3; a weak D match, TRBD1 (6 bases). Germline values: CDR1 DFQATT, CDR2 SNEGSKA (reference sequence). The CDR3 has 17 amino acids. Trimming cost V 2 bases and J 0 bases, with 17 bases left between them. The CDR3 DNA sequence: TGCAGTGCTAGACCTCGTTCAGGGGCCCGCTCTGGAAACACCATATATTTT. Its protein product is CSARPRSGARSGNTIYF.

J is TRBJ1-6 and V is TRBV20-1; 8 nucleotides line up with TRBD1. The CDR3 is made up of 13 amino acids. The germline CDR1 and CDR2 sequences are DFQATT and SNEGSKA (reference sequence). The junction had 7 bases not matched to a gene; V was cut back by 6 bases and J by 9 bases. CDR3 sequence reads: CSADRGPGSPLHF. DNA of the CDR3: TGCAGTGCAGACAGGGGACCAGGTTCACCCCTCCACTTT.

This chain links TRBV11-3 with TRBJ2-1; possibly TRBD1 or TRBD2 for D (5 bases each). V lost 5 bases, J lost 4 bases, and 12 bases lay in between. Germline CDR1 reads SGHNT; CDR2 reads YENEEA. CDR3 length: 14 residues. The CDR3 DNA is TGTGCCAGCAGCGGGACCAGCCCTTACAATGAGCAGTTCTTC. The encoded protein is CASSGTSPYNEQFF.

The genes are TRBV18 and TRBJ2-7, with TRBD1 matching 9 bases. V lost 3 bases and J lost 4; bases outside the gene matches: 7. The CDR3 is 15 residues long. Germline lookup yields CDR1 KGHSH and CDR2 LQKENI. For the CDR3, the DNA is TGTGCCAGCTCACCGGACCGGGACAGGGCTTACGAGCAGTACTTC. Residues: CASSPDRDRAYEQYF.

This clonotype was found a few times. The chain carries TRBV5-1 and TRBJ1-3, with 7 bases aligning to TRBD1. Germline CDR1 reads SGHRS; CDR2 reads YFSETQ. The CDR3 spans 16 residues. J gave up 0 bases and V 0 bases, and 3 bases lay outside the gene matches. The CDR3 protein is CASSLAGQSSGNTIYF. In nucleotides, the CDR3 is TGCGCCAGCAGCTTGGCGGGACAGTCCTCTGGAAACACCATATATTTT.

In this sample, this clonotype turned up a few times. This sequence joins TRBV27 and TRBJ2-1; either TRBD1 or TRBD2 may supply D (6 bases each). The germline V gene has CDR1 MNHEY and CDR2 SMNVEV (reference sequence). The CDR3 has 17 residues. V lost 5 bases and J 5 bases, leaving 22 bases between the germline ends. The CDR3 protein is CASSKLLGGAGHNEQFF. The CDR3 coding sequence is TGTGCCAGCAGTAAGCTGTTGGGGGGCGCGGGGCACAATGAGCAGTTCTTC.

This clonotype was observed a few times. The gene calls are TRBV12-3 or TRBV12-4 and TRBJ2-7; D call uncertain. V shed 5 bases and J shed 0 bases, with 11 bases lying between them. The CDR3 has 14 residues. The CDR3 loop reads CASSPGYSSYEQYF. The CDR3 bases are TGTGCCAGCAGTCCGGGTTACAGCTCCTACGAGCAGTACTTC.

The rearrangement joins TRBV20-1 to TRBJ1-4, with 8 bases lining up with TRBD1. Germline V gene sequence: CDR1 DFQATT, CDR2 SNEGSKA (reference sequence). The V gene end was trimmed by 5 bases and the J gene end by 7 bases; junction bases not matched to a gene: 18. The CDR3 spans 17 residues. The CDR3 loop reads CSAFSPLLGTGTEKLFF. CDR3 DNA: TGCAGTGCTTTTTCTCCCTTGCTCGGGACAGGCACTGAAAAACTGTTTTTT.

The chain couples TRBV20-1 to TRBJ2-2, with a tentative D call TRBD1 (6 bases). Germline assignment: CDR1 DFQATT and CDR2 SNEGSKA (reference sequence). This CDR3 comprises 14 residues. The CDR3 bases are TGCTGCTTCTGGGGCCAGGGGCCGGGCGGGGAGCTGTTTTTT. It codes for CCFWGQGPGGELFF.

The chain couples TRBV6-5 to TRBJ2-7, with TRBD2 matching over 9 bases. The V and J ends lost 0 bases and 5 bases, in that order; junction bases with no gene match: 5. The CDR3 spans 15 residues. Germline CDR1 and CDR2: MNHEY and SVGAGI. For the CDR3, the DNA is TGTGCCAGCAGTTACTCGATGCGGGAGGGAAACGAGCAGTACTTC. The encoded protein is CASSYSMREGNEQYF.

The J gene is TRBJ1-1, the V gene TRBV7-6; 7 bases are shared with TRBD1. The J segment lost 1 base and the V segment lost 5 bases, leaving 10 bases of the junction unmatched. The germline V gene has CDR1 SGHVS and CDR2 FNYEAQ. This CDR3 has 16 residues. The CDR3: CASSKRQGTGNTEAFF. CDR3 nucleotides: TGTGCCAGCAGCAAGAGACAGGGAACGGGGAACACTGAAGCTTTCTTT.

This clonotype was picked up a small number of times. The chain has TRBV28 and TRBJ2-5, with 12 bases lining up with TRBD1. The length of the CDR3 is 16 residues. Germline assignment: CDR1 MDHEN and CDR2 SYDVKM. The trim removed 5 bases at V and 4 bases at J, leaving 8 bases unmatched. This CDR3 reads CASSTPGTGGAETQYF. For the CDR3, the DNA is TGTGCCAGCAGTACACCCGGGACAGGGGGCGCAGAGACCCAGTACTTC.

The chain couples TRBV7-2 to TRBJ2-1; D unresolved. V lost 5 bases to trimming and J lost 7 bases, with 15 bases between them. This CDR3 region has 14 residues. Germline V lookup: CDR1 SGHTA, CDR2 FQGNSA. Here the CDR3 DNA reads TGTGCCAGCAGCGCGACGGCCGGTGAAAATGAGCAGTTCTTC. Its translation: CASSATAGENEQFF. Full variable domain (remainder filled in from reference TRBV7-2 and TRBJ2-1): GAGVSQSPSNKVTEKGKDVELRCDPISGHTALYWYRQSLGQGLEFLIYFQGNSAPDKSGLPSDRFSAERTGGSVSTLTIQRTQQEDSAVYLCASSATAGENEQFFGPGTRLTVL.

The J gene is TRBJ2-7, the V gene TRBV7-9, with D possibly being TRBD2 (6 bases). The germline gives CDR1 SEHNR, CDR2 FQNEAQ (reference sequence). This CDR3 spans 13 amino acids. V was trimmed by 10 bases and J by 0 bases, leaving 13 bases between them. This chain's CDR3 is CATRGGSSYEQYF. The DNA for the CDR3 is TGTGCCACCCGAGGAGGGAGCTCCTACGAGCAGTACTTC.

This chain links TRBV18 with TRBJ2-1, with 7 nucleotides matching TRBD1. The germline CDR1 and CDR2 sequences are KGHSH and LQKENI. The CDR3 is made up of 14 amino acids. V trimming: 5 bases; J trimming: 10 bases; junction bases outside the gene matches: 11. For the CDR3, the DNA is TGTGCCAGCTCATCGGACAGGACCATGGGAGAGCAGTTCTTC. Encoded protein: CASSSDRTMGEQFF.

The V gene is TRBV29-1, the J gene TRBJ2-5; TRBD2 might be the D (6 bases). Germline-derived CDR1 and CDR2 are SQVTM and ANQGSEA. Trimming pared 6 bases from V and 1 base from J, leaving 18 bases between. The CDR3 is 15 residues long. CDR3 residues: CSVGLRGAFQETQYF. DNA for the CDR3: TGCAGCGTCGGACTGCGGGGAGCCTTCCAAGAGACCCAGTACTTC.

This CDR3 is CASSQESWLEIGTNYGYTF. CDR3 nucleotide sequence: TGTGCCAGCAGCCAAGAAAGTTGGCTTGAAATCGGTACTAACTATGGCTACACCTTC. The chain links TRBV3-1 to TRBJ1-2, with no clear D. The CDR3 loop spans 19 amino acids. CDR1 LGHDT and CDR2 YNNKEL come from the germline V gene (reference sequence). The ends were cut back, 0 bases at V and 0 bases at J, with 20 bases in the middle.

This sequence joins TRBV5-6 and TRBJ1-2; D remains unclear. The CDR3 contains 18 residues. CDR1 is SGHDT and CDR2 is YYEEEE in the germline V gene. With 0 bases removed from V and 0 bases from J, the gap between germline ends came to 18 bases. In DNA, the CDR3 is TGTGCCAGCAGCTTGGATTGGGCGGCCGGCGACTCTAACTATGGCTACACCTTC. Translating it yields CASSLDWAAGDSNYGYTF.

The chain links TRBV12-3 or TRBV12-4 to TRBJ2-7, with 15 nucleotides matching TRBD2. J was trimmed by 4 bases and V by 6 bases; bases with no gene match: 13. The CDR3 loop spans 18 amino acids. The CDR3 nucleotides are TGTGCCAGCAGGGTCGGACTAGCGGGGGGGCTGGACCCATACGAGCAGTACTTC. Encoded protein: CASRVGLAGGLDPYEQYF.

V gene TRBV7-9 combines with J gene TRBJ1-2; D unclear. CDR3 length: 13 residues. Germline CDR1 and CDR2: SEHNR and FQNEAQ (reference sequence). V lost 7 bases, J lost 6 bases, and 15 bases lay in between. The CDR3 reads CASTTWEWHGYTF. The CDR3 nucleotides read TGTGCCAGCACCACCTGGGAGTGGCATGGCTACACCTTC.

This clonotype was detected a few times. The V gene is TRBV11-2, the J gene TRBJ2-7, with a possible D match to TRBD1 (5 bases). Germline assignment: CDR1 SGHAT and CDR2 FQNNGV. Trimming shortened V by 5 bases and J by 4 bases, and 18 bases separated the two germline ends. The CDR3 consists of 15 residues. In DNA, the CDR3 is TGTGCCAGCAGCCCGCTCAGGGAAAATCGGTACGAGCAGTACTTC. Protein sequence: CASSPLRENRYEQYF.